Each of the 16 T cell receptor beta chains below was sequenced from the same sample in a study of cytomegalovirus exposure and HLA in healthy donors. PCR employed 60 Vbeta and 13 Jbeta primers. Using immunoSEQ multiplex PCR, the repertoire was profiled, and TCRdb retains in-frame clones only, with some absent. The profile shows around 99,000 clones, 60% to 85% of them singletons. What was sequenced was PBMCs. The origin of the receptors is a man aged 45-65 years in good health and CMV-seropositive.

V is TRBV7-7 and J is TRBJ1-3, with no clear D. The CDR3 extends over 14 amino acids. Germline assignment: CDR1 SSHAT and CDR2 FNYEAQ (reference sequence). The CDR3 coding sequence is TGTGTTACGTGGTGGGTCTCGGGAGGAAACACCATATATTTT. Translating it yields CVTWWVSGGNTIYF. The entire variable domain, with the rest obtained from reference TRBV7-7 and TRBJ1-3, is as follows: GAGVSQSPRYKVTKRGQDVTLRCDPISSHATLYWYQQALGQGPEFLTYFNYEAQPDKSGLPSDRFSAERPEGSISTLTIQRTEQRDSAMYRCVTWWVSGGNTIYFGEGSWLTVV.

Regarding this clone: Other DNA sequences in the same sample also yield this CDR3. V and J are TRBV7-6 and TRBJ1-4; no firm D call. The CDR3 is 16 amino acids. Trimming removed 3 bases from V and 0 bases from J, with 11 bases in between. Per germline, CDR1 SGHVS and CDR2 FNYEAQ. The CDR3 sequence: CASSLAVAATNEKLFF. CDR3 in DNA: TGTGCCAGCAGCTTGGCAGTCGCAGCAACTAATGAAAAACTGTTTTTT.

This clone was seen a handful of times. The chain employs TRBV5-6 and TRBJ1-1; weak D call: TRBD1 (5 bases). The V and J ends lost 6 bases and 1 base respectively, with 7 bases between them. There are 12 residues in the CDR3. Germline loops: CDR1 SGHDT, CDR2 YYEEEE. This chain's CDR3 is CASNQGNTEAFF. Here the CDR3 DNA reads TGTGCCAGCAACCAGGGGAACACTGAAGCTTTCTTT.

V and J are TRBV19 and TRBJ2-7; 10 bases fit TRBD1. Trimming cost V 6 bases and J 0 bases; bases outside gene matches: 5. This CDR3 contains 15 residues. Germline V lookup: CDR1 LNHDA, CDR2 SQIVND (reference sequence). The CDR3 DNA is TGTGCCAGTAGGTACCGGGACAGGGGCTCCTACGAGCAGTACTTC. It specifies CASRYRDRGSYEQYF.

This rearrangement joins TRBV10-3 to TRBJ1-1, with 8 bases lining up with TRBD1. The CDR3 is 14 amino acids. Germline loops: CDR1 ENHRY, CDR2 SYGVKD. Losses at the gene ends were 7 bases for V and 1 base for J; bases not matched to a gene: 5. The CDR3 here is CAIKTGVGNTEAFF. CDR3 bases: TGTGCCATCAAGACAGGGGTGGGGAACACTGAAGCTTTCTTT.

This clone was picked up a small number of times. This CDR3 reads CASRSLQGSEGKLFF. The CDR3 coding sequence is TGTGCCAGCAGAAGTTTACAGGGGTCGGAAGGAAAACTGTTTTTT. The V gene is TRBV27, the J gene TRBJ1-4, with 7 bases matching TRBD1. CDR3 size: 15 residues. Germline CDR1 MNHEY, CDR2 SMNVEV (reference sequence). Unmatched junction bases numbered 14, after V lost 6 bases and J lost 10 bases.

This clone has a handful of counts. The chain is built from TRBV7-2 and TRBJ1-6; TRBD1 matches at 10 bases. The germline CDR1 and CDR2 sequences are SGHTA and FQGNSA. The V and J ends lost 5 bases and 8 bases, in that order; junction bases with no gene match: 9. CDR3 length equals 16 residues. The CDR3 protein is CASSQSTGGAYSPLHF. The CDR3 DNA follows: TGTGCCAGCAGCCAATCGACAGGGGGCGCTTATTCACCCCTCCACTTT.

This sequence joins TRBV18 and TRBJ2-1; 11 positions agree with TRBD2. Germline V gene sequence: CDR1 KGHSH, CDR2 LQKENI. The CDR3 runs to 15 residues. The J segment lost 5 bases and the V segment lost 5 bases, leaving 5 bases of the junction unmatched. CDR3 in amino acids: CASSTLAGVHNEQFF. DNA of the CDR3: TGTGCCAGCTCAACACTAGCGGGGGTTCACAATGAGCAGTTCTTC.

With respect to this clone: The germline gene is not matched at one end of the junction; a read error may be the cause. Other nucleotide sequences in the sample specify the same CDR3. The chain uses TRBV7-9 and TRBJ1-1; tentatively, D is TRBD1 (6 bases). This CDR3 is 15 amino acids long. Germline-derived CDR1 and CDR2 are SEHNR and FQNEAQ (reference sequence). The DNA of the CDR3 is TGTGCCAGCAGCCCTACAGGGTTCATGAACACTGAGGCTTTCTTT. It encodes CASSPTGFMNTEAFF. Using reference TRBV7-9 and TRBJ1-1 for the parts outside the CDR3, the full variable domain is DTGVSQNPRHKITKRGQNVTFRCDPISEHNRLYWYRQTLGQGPEFLTYFQNEAQLEKSRLLSDRFSAERPKGSFSTLEIQRTEQGDSAMYLCASSPTGFMNTEAFFGQGTRLTVV.

Notes on this clone: Mismatch with germline at one junction end may stem from a read error. V and J are TRBV6-5 and TRBJ1-2, with D perhaps matching TRBD1 (6 bases). Germline V gene lookup returns CDR1 MNHEY and CDR2 SVGAGI. The CDR3 runs 14 residues. CDR3 sequence: CASSYNRANYGYPF. The CDR3 DNA follows: TGTGCCAGCAGTTACAACAGGGCTAACTATGGCTACCCCTTC.

The CDR3, as DNA: TGTGCCAGCAGCATGGGGACAGGGAATCAGCCCCAGCATTTT. It encodes CASSMGTGNQPQHF. The chain recombines TRBV9 with TRBJ1-5; TRBD1 matches 9 bases. Looked up from germline, CDR1 is SGDLS and CDR2 is YYNGEE. J gave up 4 bases and V 4 bases, and 3 bases lay outside the gene matches. CDR3 length: 14 amino acids.

Notes on this clone: This specimen includes other DNA sequences encoding the same CDR3. CDR3 protein: CAWSTRRAGEQFF. The CDR3, as DNA: TGTGCCTGGAGTACCCGCAGGGCCGGTGAGCAGTTCTTC. The chain recombines TRBV30 with TRBJ2-1, with D perhaps matching TRBD1 (5 bases). The ends were cut back, 2 bases at V and 9 bases at J, with 14 bases in the middle. The CDR3 totals 13 residues. CDR1 is GTSNPN and CDR2 is SVGIG in the germline V gene (reference sequence). Filled out from reference TRBV30 and TRBJ2-1, the complete variable domain reads SQTIHQWPATLVQPVGSPLSLECTVEGTSNPNLYWYRQAAGRGLQLLFYSVGIGQISSEVPQNLSASRPQDRQFILSSKKLLLSDSGFYLCAWSTRRAGEQFFGPGTRLTVL.

This sequence joins TRBV6-5 and TRBJ2-3; D is undetermined. The length of the CDR3 is 14 residues. Trimming removed 4 bases from V and 0 bases from J, with 8 bases in between. Germline V lookup: CDR1 MNHEY, CDR2 SVGAGI. The CDR3 loop is CASSSTYSTDTQYF. The CDR3 nucleotides are TGTGCCAGCAGTTCGACATATAGCACAGATACGCAGTATTTT.

The rearrangement links TRBV7-9 to TRBJ2-2, with D tentatively TRBD2 (6 bases). Germline V gene lookup returns CDR1 SEHNR and CDR2 FQNEAQ (reference sequence). The CDR3 spans 16 residues. Deletions cut 4 bases from V and 0 bases from J, with 12 bases between. The DNA for the CDR3 is TGTGCCAGCAGCTCAGGACCGGGGGCGAACACCGGGGAGCTGTTTTTT. Translating it yields CASSSGPGANTGELFF.

V and J are TRBV5-4 and TRBJ2-1; 7 bases line up with TRBD1. Germline CDR1 reads SGHNT; CDR2 reads YYREEE (reference sequence). J was trimmed by 5 bases and V by 3 bases; bases with no gene match: 5. The CDR3 runs 14 residues. CDR3 nucleotide sequence: TGTGCCAGCAGCTGGGGACAGAATAACAATGAGCAGTTCTTC. Translation: CASSWGQNNNEQFF.

This chain joins TRBV10-3 and TRBJ2-5; TRBD2 agrees at 13 bases. J was trimmed by 0 bases and V by 6 bases; bases with no gene match: 4. This CDR3 comprises 16 residues. Germline V lookup: CDR1 ENHRY, CDR2 SYGVKD. The CDR3 DNA follows: TGTGCCATCAGCGGGGGGACTAGCGGGGACCAAGAGACCCAGTACTTC. Its translation is CAISGGTSGDQETQYF.